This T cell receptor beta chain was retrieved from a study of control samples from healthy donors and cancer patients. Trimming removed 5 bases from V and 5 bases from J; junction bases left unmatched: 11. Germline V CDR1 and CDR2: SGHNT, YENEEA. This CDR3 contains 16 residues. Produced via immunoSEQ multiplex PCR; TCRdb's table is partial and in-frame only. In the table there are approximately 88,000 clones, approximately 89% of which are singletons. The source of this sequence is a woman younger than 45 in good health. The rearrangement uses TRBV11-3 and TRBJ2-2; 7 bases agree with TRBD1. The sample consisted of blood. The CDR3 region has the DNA TGTGCCAGCAGCACATACAGGGGAGTCGGGACCGGGGAGCTGTTTTTT. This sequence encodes CASSTYRGVGTGELFF. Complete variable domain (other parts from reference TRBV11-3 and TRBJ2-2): EAGVVQSPRYKIIEKKQPVAFWCNPISGHNTLYWYLQNLGQGPELLIRYENEEAVDDSQLPKDRFSAERLKGVDSTLKIQPAELGDSAVYLCASSTYRGVGTGELFFGEGSRLTVL.